These T cell receptor beta chains were read from a single sample in a study of technical replicates of blood from a handful of donors. Profiling relied on immunoSEQ multiplex PCR, and the TCRdb table lists in-frame clones only, not all of them. The data show tens of thousands of clones, approximately 93% seen once. The sequenced material came from T cells isolated from PBMCs. These receptors were obtained from a human donor in good health. CDR3s include the opening cysteine and the closing phenylalanine or tryptophan. Fields, in order: J gene, D gene, V gene, clone size, CDR3 protein, CDR3 DNA. D genes are given only for firm matches. The size entry is marked missing in some rows and otherwise reads once, few, many or a size class.

TRBJ2-7	TRBD2	TRBV6-5	-	CASSATSESSYEQYF	TGTGCCAGCAGTGCGACTAGCGAGAGCTCCTACGAGCAGTACTTC
TRBJ1-1	-	TRBV11-3	-	CASSFSGNTEAFF	TGTGCCAGCAGCTTCTCAGGGAACACTGAAGCTTTCTTT
TRBJ1-5	-	TRBV15	-	CATSSEVFTDISNQPQHF	TGTGCCACCAGCAGCGAAGTCTTTACGGACATTAGCAATCAGCCCCAGCATTTT
TRBJ2-6	TRBD1	TRBV12-5	-	CASGWGGQGISGANVLTF	TGTGCTAGTGGTTGGGGTGGACAGGGGATCTCTGGGGCCAACGTCCTGACTTTC
TRBJ2-7	-	TRBV7-9	-	CASSYAQGEQYF	TGTGCCAGCAGCTACGCTCAGGGGGAGCAGTACTTC
TRBJ2-7	-	TRBV7-6	-	CASSYPTSGTSSGYEQYF	TGTGCCAGCAGCTACCCTACCTCCGGGACTTCCTCCGGATACGAGCAGTACTTC
TRBJ1-1	-	TRBV2	-	CASNPVAHTEAFF	TGTGCCAGCAATCCAGTGGCCCACACTGAAGCTTTCTTT
TRBJ1-5	TRBD1	TRBV28	-	CASKRQGLGNQPQHF	TGTGCCAGCAAGAGACAGGGGTTGGGCAATCAGCCCCAGCATTTT
TRBJ2-5	TRBD1	TRBV29-1	-	CSAHSTGKETQYF	TGCAGCGCCCACTCGACAGGGAAAGAGACCCAGTACTTC
TRBJ2-1	TRBD2	TRBV7-2	-	CASSLPPAGYNEQFF	TGTGCCAGCAGCTTACCCCCAGCGGGGTACAATGAGCAGTTCTTC
TRBJ1-4	-	TRBV19	-	CASSMVRGAGDEKLFF	TGTGCCAGTAGTATGGTCAGGGGAGCTGGGGATGAAAAACTGTTTTTT
TRBJ2-2	TRBD2	TRBV27	-	CASRQLAGATGELFF	TGTGCCAGCAGGCAACTAGCGGGAGCGACCGGGGAGCTGTTTTTT
TRBJ2-1	TRBD1	TRBV5-1	-	CASSWGGGTGSYNEQFF	TGCGCCAGCAGCTGGGGGGGAGGGACAGGGTCGTACAATGAGCAGTTCTTC
TRBJ2-7	TRBD2	TRBV5-6	-	CASSSTSYYEQYF	TGTGCCAGCAGCTCGACTAGCTACTACGAGCAGTACTTC
TRBJ2-1	TRBD2	TRBV9	-	CASSPAELKREESEQFF	TGTGCCAGCAGCCCTGCTGAATTGAAGCGGGAGGAGTCTGAGCAGTTCTTC
TRBJ2-7	TRBD2	TRBV27	-	CASSGLAGGSYEQYF	TGTGCCAGCAGCGGCCTCGCGGGAGGATCGTACGAGCAGTACTTC
TRBJ2-2	-	TRBV4-1	-	CASSRQVDTGELFF	TGCGCCAGCAGCCGACAGGTTGATACCGGGGAGCTGTTTTTT
TRBJ2-3	TRBD2	TRBV19	-	CASSVLAGDTDTQYF	TGTGCCAGTAGTGTTCTAGCGGGAGACACAGATACGCAGTATTTT
TRBJ1-3	-	TRBV7-9	-	CASCQQGSGNTIYF	TGTGCCAGCTGTCAACAGGGCTCTGGAAACACCATATATTTT
TRBJ2-1	-	TRBV30	-	CAWSVGGENEQFF	TGTGCCTGGAGTGTAGGAGGGGAAAATGAGCAGTTCTTC
TRBJ1-1	TRBD1	TRBV4-1	-	CASSQNRGMSGTEAFF	TGCGCCAGCAGCCAGAACAGGGGGATGTCGGGCACTGAAGCTTTCTTT
TRBJ2-7	TRBD2	TRBV19	-	CASSRGLAGKRSYEQYF	TGTGCCAGTAGCAGGGGACTAGCGGGAAAAAGATCCTACGAGCAGTACTTC
TRBJ1-1	-	TRBV15	-	CATSRETGMNTEAFF	TGTGCCACCAGCAGAGAAACAGGGATGAACACTGAAGCTTTCTTT
TRBJ2-4	TRBD1	TRBV14	-	CASSRSGQGNIQYF	TGTGCCAGCAGCCGATCCGGACAGGGGAACATTCAGTACTTC
TRBJ1-1	-	TRBV10-2	-	CASVGGIVAFF	TGCGCCAGCGTAGGAGGGATCGTAGCTTTCTTT
TRBJ2-3	-	TRBV7-2	-	CASSPVQIPTDTQYF	TGTGCCAGCAGCCCCGTCCAGATTCCCACAGATACGCAGTATTTT
TRBJ1-1	-	TRBV30	once	CAWSRGAEAFF	TGTGCCTGGAGCCGGGGGGCTGAAGCTTTCTTT
TRBJ1-2	TRBD1	TRBV9	-	CASSVVDRGYGYTF	TGTGCCAGCAGCGTAGTCGACAGGGGCTATGGCTACACCTTC
TRBJ2-5	-	TRBV29-1	-	CSVEGWAEETQYF	TGCAGCGTTGAAGGTTGGGCAGAAGAGACCCAGTACTTC
TRBJ2-7	TRBD2	TRBV11-2	-	CASSSPREVLAGGPYEQYF	TGTGCCAGCAGCTCCCCCAGGGAGGTGCTAGCGGGAGGCCCCTACGAGCAGTACTTC
TRBJ2-7	TRBD1	TRBV14	-	CASSQVRDRYEQYF	TGTGCCAGCAGCCAAGTAAGGGACAGATACGAGCAGTACTTC
TRBJ1-2	TRBD1	TRBV6-6	-	CASTRHRQGRVYGYTF	TGTGCCAGCACCAGACACCGACAGGGGAGGGTCTATGGCTACACCTTC
TRBJ2-2	-	TRBV7-6	-	CASSLDEAYWNTGELFF	TGTGCCAGCAGCTTAGATGAAGCCTACTGGAACACCGGGGAGCTGTTTTTT
TRBJ1-2	-	TRBV15	-	CATSRDNRELLGYTF	TGTGCCACCAGCAGAGATAACAGGGAGCTGCTTGGCTACACCTTC
TRBJ2-7	TRBD2	TRBV4-3	-	CASSQDAGLVREQYF	TGCGCCAGCAGCCAAGACGCGGGACTAGTACGCGAGCAGTACTTC
TRBJ1-2	-	TRBV5-8	-	CASSQTGIMHGYTF	TGTGCCAGCAGCCAGACAGGAATTATGCATGGCTACACCTTC
TRBJ2-3	-	TRBV7-2	-	CASSLNMGQTDTQYF	TGTGCCAGCAGCTTAAACATGGGGCAAACAGATACGCAGTATTTT
TRBJ2-7	-	TRBV16	-	CASSQFATGDYEQYF	TGTGCCAGCAGCCAATTCGCGACAGGAGACTACGAGCAGTACTTC
TRBJ2-7	TRBD2	TRBV25-1	-	CASSDTGGAGRYEQYF	TGTGCCAGCAGTGATACGGGGGGGGCAGGCCGCTACGAGCAGTACTTC
TRBJ1-1	TRBD1	TRBV6-6	-	CASSSTGELNTEAFF	TGTGCCAGCAGTTCCACAGGGGAGTTGAACACTGAAGCTTTCTTT
TRBJ2-7	TRBD1	TRBV5-1	-	CASSLSPGQGQLEQYF	TGCGCCAGCAGCTTAAGCCCGGGACAGGGGCAACTAGAGCAGTACTTC
TRBJ2-7	-	TRBV29-1	-	CSVEAGPDEQYF	TGCAGCGTTGAGGCAGGGCCCGACGAGCAGTACTTC
TRBJ1-3	-	TRBV4-3	few	CASSQASSSGNTIYF	TGCGCCAGCAGCCAAGCCTCTAGCTCTGGAAACACCATATATTTT
TRBJ2-7	TRBD1	TRBV29-1	-	CSVGQGGHEQYF	TGCAGCGTTGGACAGGGTGGCCACGAGCAGTACTTC
TRBJ1-4	TRBD1	TRBV27	-	CASSPTGATNEKLFF	TGTGCCAGCAGTCCTACAGGGGCGACTAATGAAAAACTGTTTTTT
TRBJ1-1	-	TRBV7-6	-	CASRPGQKREINTEAFF	TGTGCCAGCAGGCCGGGACAAAAAAGAGAAATCAACACTGAAGCTTTCTTT
TRBJ2-7	TRBD2	TRBV6-6	-	CASSSRTSGSDEQYF	TGTGCCAGCAGTTCTAGGACTAGCGGGAGCGACGAGCAGTACTTC
TRBJ1-2	TRBD1	TRBV6-5	-	CASREGAGVSYGYTF	TGTGCCAGCAGGGAGGGGGCAGGGGTCAGCTATGGCTACACCTTC
TRBJ1-2	TRBD1	TRBV7-9	-	CASSTPDREINYGYTF	TGTGCCAGCAGCACCCCGGACAGGGAAATTAACTATGGCTACACCTTC
TRBJ2-7	TRBD2	TRBV2	-	CASSAGRETYEQYF	TGTGCCAGCAGTGCGGGGCGGGAGACCTACGAGCAGTACTTC
TRBJ2-1	TRBD2	TRBV27	-	CASSPLAGEDFNEQFF	TGTGCCAGCAGTCCCCTAGCGGGAGAAGATTTTAATGAGCAGTTCTTC
TRBJ1-1	TRBD1	TRBV28	few	CASSSGTDTEAFF	TGTGCCAGCAGTTCCGGGACAGACACTGAAGCTTTCTTT
TRBJ1-2	-	TRBV27	once	CASSLYGTSGYTF	TGTGCCAGCAGTTTATATGGGACTAGCGGCTACACCTTC
TRBJ2-7	TRBD2	TRBV6-1	-	CASSESWTSTKKYF	TGTGCCAGCAGTGAATCATGGACTAGCACCAAAAAGTACTTC